The next 23 T cell receptor beta chains were all read from a single sample in a study of CD8+ T cells in alopecia areata. RNA, once extracted, was reverse transcribed into cDNA for use as the sequencing template. Libraries were prepared by immunoSEQ multiplex PCR; TCRdb keeps only in-frame clonotypes and omits some of them. This table holds fewer than 250,000 clones, roughly 40% found once. Indicated treatment: oral pan-JAK inhibitor, 5-10 mg twice daily. This specimen was CD4+ T cells sorted from blood, taken around week 36, from a patient treated with tofacitinib. These receptors were collected from a human donor with alopecia areata.

This chain's CDR3 is CASNQEGRETQYF. CDR3 nucleotides: TGCGCCAGCAACCAGGAGGGCCGGGAGACCCAGTACTTC. V gene TRBV5-1 combines with J gene TRBJ2-5, with D possibly matching TRBD2 (6 bases). Germline CDR1 is SGHRS and CDR2 is YFSETQ. The CDR3 has 13 amino acids. V dropped 6 bases and J dropped 5 bases, with 14 bases sitting between them.

This clone was seen a single time. The chain employs TRBV5-4 and TRBJ2-7; D uncertain. CDR3 size: 11 residues. V lost 1 base to trimming and J lost 7 bases, with 6 bases between them. CDR1 and CDR2 from the germline V gene are SGHNT and YYREEE (reference sequence). The CDR3 is CASSLNGEQYF. The CDR3 bases are TGTGCCAGCAGCTTGAATGGGGAGCAGTACTTC.

This clone showed up just a few times. This CDR3 is also generated by other DNA sequences in the sample. V usage is TRBV5-1 and J usage is TRBJ2-5; D call uncertain. The CDR3 spans 11 residues. Germline V CDR1 and CDR2: SGHRS, YFSETQ. The V end was cut by 4 bases, the J end by 2 bases, with 3 bases between. The DNA for the CDR3 is TGCGCCAGCAGCCTACAAGAGACCCAGTACTTC. Translation: CASSLQETQYF. The variable domain in full, completed from reference TRBV5-1 and TRBJ2-5, reads KAGVTQTPRYLIKTRGQQVTLSCSPISGHRSVSWYQQTPGQGLQFLFEYFSETQRNKGNFPGRFSGRQFSNSRSEMNVSTLELGDSALYLCASSLQETQYFGPGTRLLVL.

The chain has TRBV6-6 and TRBJ1-1; 8 bases agree with TRBD1. Germline CDR1 reads MNHNY; CDR2 reads SVGAGI (reference sequence). The CDR3 sequence is 14 residues long. Unmatched junction bases numbered 5, after V lost 6 bases and J lost 2 bases. The CDR3, as DNA: TGTGCCAGCAGGCGACAGGGGATTAACACTGAAGCTTTCTTT. Translating it yields CASRRQGINTEAFF.

The chain uses TRBV5-1 and TRBJ2-1; D gene ambiguous. Germline loops: CDR1 SGHRS, CDR2 YFSETQ. CDR3 length: 15 residues. Between the trimmed V and J ends, which lost 0 bases and 0 bases, there was a span of 7 bases. CDR3 sequence (DNA): TGCGCCAGCAGCTTGGCCAGCGACTCCTACAATGAGCAGTTCTTC. This translates into CASSLASDSYNEQFF.

The chain recombines TRBV30 with TRBJ2-3; a weak D match, TRBD2 (5 bases). The CDR3 covers 15 residues. V lost 0 bases, J lost 8 bases, and 18 bases lay in between. CDR1 is GTSNPN and CDR2 is SVGIG in the germline V gene (reference sequence). DNA for the CDR3: TGTGCCTGGAGTGTATTGCGGGCCGGGCCGGGTACGCAGTATTTT. Residues: CAWSVLRAGPGTQYF. Together with reference TRBV30 and TRBJ2-3, the CDR3 gives the full variable domain: SQTIHQWPATLVQPVGSPLSLECTVEGTSNPNLYWYRQAAGRGLQLLFYSVGIGQISSEVPQNLSASRPQDRQFILSSKKLLLSDSGFYLCAWSVLRAGPGTQYFGPGTRLTVL.

V usage is TRBV10-3 and J usage is TRBJ2-3; the D gene is possibly TRBD2 (5 bases). The V end was cut by 2 bases, the J end by 6 bases, with 15 bases between. Germline CDR1 and CDR2: ENHRY and SYGVKD. The CDR3 has 15 amino acids. The DNA for the CDR3 is TGTGCCATCAGTGAGGGGAGCTCCTGGGGTGATACGCAGTATTTT. Protein product: CAISEGSSWGDTQYF.

This clone showed up many times. V is TRBV27 and J is TRBJ2-3, with a tentative D call TRBD1 (6 bases). V lost 5 bases and J lost 6, with 15 bases in between. The germline gives CDR1 MNHEY, CDR2 SMNVEV (reference sequence). This CDR3 is built from 14 residues. CDR3 protein: CASSPSRGRDTQYF. The CDR3 coding sequence is TGTGCCAGCAGTCCGTCCAGGGGACGCGATACGCAGTATTTT.

The J gene is TRBJ2-4, the V gene TRBV28, with D possibly matching TRBD2 (6 bases). V gave up 7 bases and J gave up 7 bases, with 17 bases separating them. The CDR3 runs to 14 residues. Per germline, CDR1 MDHEN and CDR2 SYDVKM. Here the CDR3 DNA reads TGTGCCAGCAACAGCCGGGAGTACGAGAACATTCAGTACTTC. Amino acids: CASNSREYENIQYF.

The sample holds a few counts of this clone. The rearrangement links TRBV9 to TRBJ1-1; 9 nucleotides line up with TRBD1. CDR1 SGDLS and CDR2 YYNGEE come from the germline V gene. The junction had 4 bases not matched to a gene; V was cut back by 3 bases and J by 4 bases. The CDR3 is made up of 14 amino acids. The CDR3 protein is CASSAQTGGTEAFF. The DNA for the CDR3 is TGTGCCAGCAGCGCACAGACAGGGGGCACTGAAGCTTTCTTT.

This clone was picked up a small number of times. The V and J genes are TRBV2 and TRBJ2-7; D unresolved. CDR1 and CDR2 (germline): SNHLY, FYNNEI. The V end lost 6 bases, the J end lost 2 bases, and 8 bases lay between the germline ends. This CDR3 has 12 residues. This CDR3 reads CASRQLPYEQYF. CDR3 sequence (DNA): TGTGCCAGCAGACAGCTCCCCTACGAGCAGTACTTC.

This clone has just a few counts. V is TRBV4-1 and J is TRBJ2-5, with TRBD1 as a possible D gene (5 bases). CDR1 and CDR2 from the germline V gene are MGHRA and YSYEKL. This CDR3 spans 14 amino acids. V lost 4 bases, J lost 1 base, and 10 bases lay in between. DNA of the CDR3: TGCGCCAGCAGCCCCCGACAGCTCCAAGAGACCCAGTACTTC. Translating it yields CASSPRQLQETQYF.

The J gene is TRBJ1-1, the V gene TRBV6-5; D is unclear. Germline V CDR1 and CDR2: MNHEY, SVGAGI. The CDR3 loop spans 15 amino acids. Trimming pared 0 bases from V and 4 bases from J, leaving 12 bases between. CDR3 DNA: TGTGCCAGCAGTTACTCGGATGGGCCTTCCACTGAAGCTTTCTTT. It yields the protein CASSYSDGPSTEAFF.

This chain links TRBV5-1 with TRBJ2-7; perhaps TRBD1 as D (5 bases). This CDR3 has 12 residues. The V and J ends lost 8 bases and 4 bases respectively, with 13 bases between them. Germline CDR1 is SGHRS and CDR2 is YFSETQ. The CDR3 nucleotides read TGCGCCAGGACCCCTAGGGGATACGAGCAGTACTTC. Protein: CARTPRGYEQYF.

In its sample, this clone was seen once. This sequence joins TRBV4-1 and TRBJ1-2; 9 bases map to TRBD1. The junction had 13 bases not matched to a gene; V was cut back by 7 bases and J by 4 bases. The CDR3 runs 16 residues. Germline V gene sequence: CDR1 MGHRA, CDR2 YSYEKL. The CDR3 nucleotides are TGCGCCAGCAATCCCGGGACAGGGTTACTTGCCTATGGCTACACCTTC. Protein: CASNPGTGLLAYGYTF.

This chain connects TRBV27 to TRBJ1-2; no definite D call. Germline V gene data show CDR1 as MNHEY and CDR2 as SMNVEV (reference sequence). The CDR3 covers 13 residues. V was shortened by 5 bases and J by 4 bases, with 11 bases between the two germline ends. The CDR3 nucleotides read TGTGCCAGCAGTCCGGTCTCCACCTATGGCTACACCTTC. This gives the protein CASSPVSTYGYTF.

This clone was observed once. The V gene is TRBV30, the J gene TRBJ2-3; 7 bases are a match to TRBD1. The CDR3 has 15 residues. V was clipped by 6 bases and J by 3 bases; unmatched bases: 12. CDR1 is GTSNPN, CDR2 SVGIG, per germline (reference sequence). The CDR3 nucleotides are TGTGCCTGCGGGACAGACAGCAGTGCGACAGATACGCAGTATTTT. Protein: CACGTDSSATDTQYF. The whole variable domain, remainder taken from reference TRBV30 and TRBJ2-3, is SQTIHQWPATLVQPVGSPLSLECTVEGTSNPNLYWYRQAAGRGLQLLFYSVGIGQISSEVPQNLSASRPQDRQFILSSKKLLLSDSGFYLCACGTDSSATDTQYFGPGTRLTVL.

This clone occurred a few times. J is TRBJ2-1 and V is TRBV30, with no clear D. Germline V gene data show CDR1 as GTSNPN and CDR2 as SVGIG (reference sequence). CDR3 size: 15 residues. V was pared by 2 bases and J by 5 bases, with 16 bases between. The DNA for the CDR3 is TGTGCCTGGAGTCATCCGGGCCCAGCACACAATGAGCAGTTCTTC. It encodes CAWSHPGPAHNEQFF.

This clone was seen a handful of times. The rearrangement joins TRBV5-4 to TRBJ1-3; D ambiguous. The germline gives CDR1 SGHNT, CDR2 YYREEE (reference sequence). The V and J ends lost 0 bases and 6 bases respectively, with 7 bases between them. The length of the CDR3 is 13 residues. The CDR3 protein is CASSLGLKNTIYF. The CDR3 DNA sequence: TGTGCCAGCAGCTTGGGACTCAAAAACACCATATATTTT.

This chain links TRBV10-3 with TRBJ1-3; no clear D gene. Germline CDR1 reads ENHRY; CDR2 reads SYGVKD. V lost 7 bases and J lost 0, with 10 bases in between. The CDR3 runs 14 residues. The CDR3 nucleotides are TGTGCCATCAAATCCCCAGCCTCTGGAAACACCATATATTTT. It specifies CAIKSPASGNTIYF.

The table lists this clone with a few counts. The chain links TRBV7-2 to TRBJ2-2; tentative D call: TRBD1 (6 bases). V lost 4 bases, J lost 1 base, and 13 bases lay in between. CDR3 length equals 16 residues. CDR1 is SGHTA and CDR2 is FQGNSA in the germline V gene. The CDR3: CASSSSGQQNTGELFF. The CDR3 DNA is TGTGCCAGCAGCTCATCGGGACAACAGAACACCGGGGAGCTGTTTTTT.

This clone has more than one count but fewer than ten. This rearrangement joins TRBV5-4 to TRBJ1-2, with 10 bases fitting TRBD1. The V segment lost 4 bases and the J segment 7 bases; nucleotides outside the gene matches: 7. Germline V gene lookup returns CDR1 SGHNT and CDR2 YYREEE (reference sequence). The CDR3 is 14 residues long. The CDR3 nucleotides are TGTGCCAGCAGCGCCGACAGGGGGCAGAGTGGCTACACCTTC. Translation: CASSADRGQSGYTF.

The rearrangement links TRBV4-2 to TRBJ1-1; D remains unclear. Germline-derived CDR1 and CDR2 are LGHNA and YNFKEQ. CDR3 length: 15 amino acids. V gave up 2 bases and J gave up 5 bases, with 15 bases separating them. CDR3 residues: CASSQSGRLWTEAFF. DNA of the CDR3: TGTGCCAGCAGCCAATCCGGACGATTGTGGACTGAAGCTTTCTTT.